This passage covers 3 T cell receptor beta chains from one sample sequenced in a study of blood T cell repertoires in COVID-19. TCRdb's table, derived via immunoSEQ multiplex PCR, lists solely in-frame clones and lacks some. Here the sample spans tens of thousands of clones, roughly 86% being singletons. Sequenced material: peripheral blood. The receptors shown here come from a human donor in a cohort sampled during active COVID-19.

This CDR3 is CASSSRQAPRVGYTF. For the CDR3, the DNA is TGTGCCAGCAGCTCAAGACAGGCCCCTCGGGTTGGCTACACCTTC. The chain employs TRBV5-6 and TRBJ1-2; D is perhaps TRBD1 (6 bases). Germline assignment: CDR1 SGHDT and CDR2 YYEEEE. The CDR3 extends over 15 amino acids. V lost 3 bases to trimming and J lost 7 bases, with 19 bases between them.

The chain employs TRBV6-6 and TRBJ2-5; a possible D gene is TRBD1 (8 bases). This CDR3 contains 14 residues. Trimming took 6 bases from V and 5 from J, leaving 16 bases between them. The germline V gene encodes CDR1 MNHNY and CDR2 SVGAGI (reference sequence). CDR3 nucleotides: TGTGCCAGCAGCTCTATACAGGGGGGGGAGACCCAGTACTTC. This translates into CASSSIQGGETQYF.

CDR3 protein: CASRVGFGANVLTF. In nucleotides, the CDR3 is TGTGCCAGCAGAGTGGGCTTTGGGGCCAACGTCCTGACTTTC. The V and J genes are TRBV6-5 and TRBJ2-6; unclear D gene. The V gene lost 6 bases and the J gene lost 3 bases, with 9 bases spanning the gap. Germline loops: CDR1 MNHEY, CDR2 SVGAGI. The CDR3 totals 14 residues.